This TCR beta chain originates from a study of shared clonotypes between healthy human individuals (dated by TCRdb to between 2020 and 2021). A note on the overall study: Two women and three men aged 18 to 49 years were included in the cohort. For each donor, three plates each were used for CD4 naive and CD4 memory, two plates were used for CD8 naive, and one plate was used for CD8 memory. Per donor, leukapheresis produced somewhere between about 0.8 and 9.5 billion PBMCs. Blood TCR repertoires of a handful of healthy adults were deeply sequenced to estimate repertoire size and the extent of clonotype sharing between individuals. Different laboratories and diverse techniques were used to prepare libraries and sequence TCR repertoires, to increase sequencing depth and limit assay-specific biases. The study at large found these results: Because the study included only a small number of donors, the genetic and exposure-history diversity represented was limited. Sampling was restricted to blood, and TCR repertoires in tissue are likely to differ from TCR repertoires in blood. When a handful of donors were compared, the shared fraction of clonotypes was around 5.1% for naive CD4, 3% to 4% for naive CD8, roughly 2.3% for memory CD4, and 0.4% for memory CD8. Rarefaction of sorted-subset datasets indicated incomplete sequencing despite the large sequencing depth. Based on pairwise subsampling, the degree of clonotype sharing among donors was expected to be affected by sequencing depth. Clonotypes shared by all four sorted-subset donors showed higher generation probabilities than non-shared clonotypes. Larger estimated clonotype richness was generally found for naive subsets than for memory subsets.

The donors were healthy, HIV-negative adults with no recently reported acute infections or vaccinations. Only Caucasian adults living in Nashville, Tennessee, USA were represented among the donors. CD4+ T cells were enriched by magnetic negative selection, after which naive cells were positively selected on CD45RA and the negative fraction was taken as the memory subset. Blood was collected by leukapheresis, and PBMCs were isolated by Ficoll-Histopaque density gradient centrifugation and then cryopreserved in liquid nitrogen vapor phase. Analytical flow cytometry was used to check the purity and quantity of every magnetically sorted T cell population. Genomic DNA was isolated from each sorted fraction and quantified by UV absorbance on a Nanodrop 2000c. The germline V gene supplies CDR1 ENHRY and CDR2 SYGVKD. The junction shows trimming of 4 bases on V and 2 bases on J, plus 12 bases between the germline ends. The CDR3 runs 15 residues from the cysteine to the phenylalanine. Just the 45-base CDR3 DNA is kept, in frame starting at base 1.

Using the deep immunoSEQ assay, multiplex PCR amplified TCR CDR3 regions from genomic DNA. Extracted genomic DNA from each cell subset was spread evenly across all wells of several immunoSEQ 96-well plates, with each plate serving as a replicate. For sorted subsets, each replicate PCR was loaded with roughly 190 ng genomic DNA, equivalent to 30,000 or so T cell genomes. The purified libraries were quantified using a Qubit 3.0 fluorometer, sized with a Bioanalyzer 2100, and then quantified again using the KAPA Library Quantification kit. Every immunoSEQ 96-well plate was sequenced on a dedicated single-read 150-cycle Illumina NextSeq 550 flow cell. In the paper's pipeline: Because only junctional sequences without quality scores were contained in the immunoSEQ output, filtering matching that applied to full-length reads could not be performed. To assign V/J genes and CDR3, sequences were annotated against IMGT germline references using PyIR, a Python wrapper for IgBLAST v1.9. Reads with weak V/J assignments (E-value above 1e-6), missing CDR3, stop codons, out-of-frame junctions, or ambiguous translated residues were removed. V3J clonotypes were defined as sequences sharing the same inferred V gene, J gene, and CDR3 amino acid sequence. The percentage overlap between two repertoires was calculated by dividing the number of shared unique clonotypes by the size of the smaller repertoire. Repertoire richness was assessed with RTK rarefaction, the Chao1 estimator, and Recon v2.1 estimates of unobserved clonotypes. OLGA was used to compute generation probabilities for all TCRbeta clonotypes that the gDNA method yielded from four donors. Sourced from immuneACCESS, this table was stored by TCRdb with only in-frame sequences that have V and J called. A share of the clones is absent; for the studies checked, an unresolved V gene accounts for under half, and the remainder has no known explanation. V, J and clone size derive from that table, while D and trimming were established from the DNA sequence. The sample table records a few million clones; just over 90% of these occur just once. 0.39% of the sample goes to the ten largest clones.

This clone has a handful of counts. Its recognized antigen is unknown. No much larger clone exists at a distance of one base, and base qualities are not known. The clonotype originates from a man aged 18 to 30 in good health. Some clones in this sample may be carry-over from other donors' samples. The sequencing input was naive CD4+ T cells from PBMCs. In light of the paper, this sample's cell subset or site label describes: CD45RA+ positively selected. The V and J genes are TRBV10-3 and TRBJ1-5; a tentative D call is TRBD1 (5 bases match). The nucleotide sequence is TGTGCCATCAGTGTCGGGGAAGGGGGCAATCAGCCCCAGCATTTT. Translated, it reads CAISVGEGGNQPQHF.